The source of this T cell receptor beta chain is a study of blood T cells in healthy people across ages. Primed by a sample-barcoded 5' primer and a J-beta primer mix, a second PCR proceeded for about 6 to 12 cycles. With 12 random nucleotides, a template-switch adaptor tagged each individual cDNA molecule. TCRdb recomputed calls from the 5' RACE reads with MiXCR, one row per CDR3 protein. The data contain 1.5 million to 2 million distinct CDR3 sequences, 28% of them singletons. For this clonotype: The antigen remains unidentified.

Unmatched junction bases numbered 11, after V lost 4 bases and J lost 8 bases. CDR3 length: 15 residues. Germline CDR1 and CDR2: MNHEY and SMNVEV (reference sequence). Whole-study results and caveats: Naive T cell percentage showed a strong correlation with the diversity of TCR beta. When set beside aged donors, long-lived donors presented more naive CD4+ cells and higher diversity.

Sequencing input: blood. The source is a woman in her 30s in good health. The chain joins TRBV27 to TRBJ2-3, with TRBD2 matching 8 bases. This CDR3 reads CASSSGGTSYTTQYF. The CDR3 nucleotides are TGTGCCAGCAGTTCTGGAGGGACTAGTTATACTACGCAGTATTTT.